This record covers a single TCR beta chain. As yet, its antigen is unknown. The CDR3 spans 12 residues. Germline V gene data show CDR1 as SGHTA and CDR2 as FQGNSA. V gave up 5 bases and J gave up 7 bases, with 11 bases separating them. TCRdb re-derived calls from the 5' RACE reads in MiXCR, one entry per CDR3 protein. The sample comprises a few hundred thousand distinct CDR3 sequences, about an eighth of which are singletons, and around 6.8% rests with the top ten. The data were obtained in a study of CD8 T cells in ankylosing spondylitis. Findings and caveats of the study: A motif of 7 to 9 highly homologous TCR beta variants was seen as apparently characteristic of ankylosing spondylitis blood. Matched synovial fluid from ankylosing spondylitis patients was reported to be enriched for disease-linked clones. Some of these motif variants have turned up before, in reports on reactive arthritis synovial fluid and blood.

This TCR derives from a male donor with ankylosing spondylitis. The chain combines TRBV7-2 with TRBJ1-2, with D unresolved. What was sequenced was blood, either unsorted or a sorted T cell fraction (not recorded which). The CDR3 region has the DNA TGTGCCAGCAGCCCAGATGGGGTTGGCTACACCTTC. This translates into CASSPDGVGYTF.